This T cell receptor beta chain was captured in a study of cytomegalovirus exposure and HLA in healthy donors. Study overall: In an early release, HLA-typed donors contributed some 82 million unique TCR sequences. Study-wide results and limits: As confirmed in vitro, a few CMV-associated chains were specific for CMV antigens. Most TCR beta V segments were productive about 87% or about 30% of the time in an earlier analysis. Reports indicate that TCR beta sequences accurately predicted the HLA-A and HLA-B alleles of most subjects.

Turning to this clone: Antigen: not known.

The primer mix had 60 Vbeta and 13 Jbeta primers. Assay used: immunoSEQ multiplex PCR; TCRdb lists only in-frame clones, some missing. The data hold roughly 130,000 clones, with roughly three quarters observed a single time. The CDR3 sequence is 13 residues long. The ends were cut back, 5 bases at V and 4 bases at J, with 11 bases in the middle. Germline CDR1 reads MNHEY; CDR2 reads SMNVEV (reference sequence). The sequence derives from a middle-aged woman in good health and CMV-seronegative. Sequencing was done on a sample of PBMCs. This chain joins TRBV27 and TRBJ1-2; D is uncertain. CDR3 in DNA: TGTGCCAGCAGTCAAACCGGTTCCTATGGCTACACCTTC. This sequence encodes CASSQTGSYGYTF.